The clone carrying this T cell receptor (beta chain) was counted between two and nine times. Its specificity is unknown. The length of the CDR3 is 18 residues. The V and J ends lost 0 bases and 3 bases respectively, with 20 bases between them. Germline lookup yields CDR1 LGHNA and CDR2 YNFKEQ. This record comes from a study of cytomegalovirus exposure and HLA in healthy donors. Both 60 Vbeta primers and 13 Jbeta primers went into the PCR. Methods used by the authors: Around 80 million unique TCR beta chains, approximately 11 million of them shared, were counted by a later analysis. Sequencing was performed with immunoSEQ multiplex PCR; in TCRdb, only in-frame clones are kept and a portion is missing. V, J and clone size derive from that table, while D and trimming were established from the DNA sequence. The table lists around 130,000 clones, around 59% of them singletons. Study observations and caveats: Solely CMV serostatus was available to characterize immune exposure.

V and J are TRBV4-2 and TRBJ1-1; D call uncertain. The receptor was isolated from a male donor in good health and CMV-seronegative. Sequenced: PBMCs. The CDR3 protein is CASSQDSGNSGVHTEAFF. As DNA, the CDR3 is TGTGCCAGCAGCCAAGATAGCGGCAATTCCGGGGTCCACACTGAAGCTTTCTTT.